This entry describes one T cell receptor beta chain. Its antigen remains unknown. These data originate in a study of PD-L1 blockade in urothelial cancer. Background on the study: Analyses were performed on blood at 3 weeks after treatment start (the second dose) and at 6 weeks.

Sequencing used immunoSEQ multiplex PCR; TCRdb keeps in-frame clones, though not all of them. Of tens of thousands of clones listed, 65% to 85% are singletons. The V gene end was trimmed by 4 bases and the J gene end by 5 bases; junction bases not matched to a gene: 12. The CDR3 consists of 18 residues. Germline V gene sequence: CDR1 SGHNT, CDR2 YYREEE (reference sequence). Time point denoted: pretreatment peripheral blood. The study, taken as a whole, reports: Patients with below-median pretreatment blood clonality survived longer.

The chain carries TRBV5-4 and TRBJ2-2; 12 nucleotides agree with TRBD1. The specimen was PBMCs, collected around atezolizumab (anti-PD-L1) treatment. The sequence was collected from an older woman with urothelial cancer. CDR3 nucleotide sequence: TGTGCCAGCAGCCCGAATGTCGGGACAGGGGGCGTGACCGGGGAGCTGTTTTTT. Amino acids: CASSPNVGTGGVTGELFF. Full variable domain (outside the CDR3, taken from reference TRBV5-4 and TRBJ2-2): ETGVTQSPTHLIKTRGQQVTLRCSSQSGHNTVSWYQQALGQGPQFIFQYYREEENGRGNFPPRFSGLQFPNYSSELNVNALELDDSALYLCASSPNVGTGGVTGELFFGEGSRLTVL.